Sequencing of this TCR beta chain was carried out in a study of blood T cell repertoires in COVID-19. Overall study context: Sites across the United States, Italy and Spain contributed samples from acute and convalescent COVID-19. PBMCs, B-cell-depleted T cells, or T cells were the source of the cDNA or gDNA that made up the material.

V lost 2 bases and J lost 0; bases outside the gene matches: 3. The germline gives CDR1 SGHRS, CDR2 YFSETQ. The CDR3 consists of 15 residues. The table came from immunoSEQ multiplex PCR; TCRdb's copy has only in-frame clones and leaves some out. The table includes about 43,000 clones, over 70% detected once. The sequenced sample was peripheral blood. The clonotype originates from a human donor in a cohort sampled during active COVID-19. The chain joins TRBV5-1 to TRBJ2-3; 7 bases align to TRBD2. The DNA of the CDR3 is TGCGCCAGCAGCTTTAGCGGGCGAAGCACAGATACGCAGTATTTT. It specifies CASSFSGRSTDTQYF.